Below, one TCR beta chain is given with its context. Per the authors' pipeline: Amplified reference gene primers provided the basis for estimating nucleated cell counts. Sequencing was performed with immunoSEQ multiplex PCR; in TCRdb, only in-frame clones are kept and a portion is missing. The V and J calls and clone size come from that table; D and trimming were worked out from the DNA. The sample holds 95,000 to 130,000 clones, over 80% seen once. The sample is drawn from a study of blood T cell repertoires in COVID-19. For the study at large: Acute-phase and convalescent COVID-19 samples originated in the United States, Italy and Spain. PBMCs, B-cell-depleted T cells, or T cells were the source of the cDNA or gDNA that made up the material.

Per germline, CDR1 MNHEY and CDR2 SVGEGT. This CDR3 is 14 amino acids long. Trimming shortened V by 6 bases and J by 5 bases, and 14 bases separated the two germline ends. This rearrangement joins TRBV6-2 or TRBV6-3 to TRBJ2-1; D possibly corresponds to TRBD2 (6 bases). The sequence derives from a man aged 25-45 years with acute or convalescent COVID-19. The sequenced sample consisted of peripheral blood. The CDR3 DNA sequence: TGTGCCAGCAGCCTATTGGGGGGAGACAATGAGCAGTTCTTC. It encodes CASSLLGGDNEQFF.